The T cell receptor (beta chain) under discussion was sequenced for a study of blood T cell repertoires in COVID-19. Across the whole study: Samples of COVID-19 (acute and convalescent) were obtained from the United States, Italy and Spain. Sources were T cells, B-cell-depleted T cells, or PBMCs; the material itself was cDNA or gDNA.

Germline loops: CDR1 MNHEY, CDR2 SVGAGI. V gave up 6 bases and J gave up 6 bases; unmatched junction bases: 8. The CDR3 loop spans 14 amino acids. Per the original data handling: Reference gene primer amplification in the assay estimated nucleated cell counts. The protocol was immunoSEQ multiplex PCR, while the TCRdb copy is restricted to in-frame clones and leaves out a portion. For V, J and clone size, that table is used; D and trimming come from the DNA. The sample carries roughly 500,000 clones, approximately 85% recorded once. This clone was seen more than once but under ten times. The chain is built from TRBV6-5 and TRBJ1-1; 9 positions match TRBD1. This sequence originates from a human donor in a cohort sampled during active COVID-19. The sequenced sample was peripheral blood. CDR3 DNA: TGTGCCAGCAGCCTCAAGACAGGGGGGCCTGAAGCTTTCTTT. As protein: CASSLKTGGPEAFF.